This T cell receptor beta chain was retrieved from a study of CD8+ T cells in alopecia areata. Findings and limits, study-wide: Alphabeta T cells residing in normal skin are also sequenced in scalp samples. Patients showed less clear TCR sequence sharing than mice, possibly partly because of HLA diversity. For lesional scalp, especially alopecia totalis/universalis, clonality was higher than in normal scalp.

The authors extracted RNA and reverse transcribed it into cDNA as the sequencing template. Clones were sequenced by immunoSEQ multiplex PCR, and TCRdb holds only the in-frame ones, with some missing. The sample carries 150,000 to 200,000 clones, 55% recorded once. CD4+ and CD8+ T cells were sorted from PBMCs stained for CD3, CD4 and CD8. Comments on this clone: The antigen is undetermined.

Sequencing was carried out using CD4+ T cells sorted from blood. The source is a human donor in good health.

CDR3 sequence reads: CARNFSGRAWETQYF. As DNA, the CDR3 is TGCGCCAGAAACTTTAGCGGGAGGGCCTGGGAGACCCAGTACTTC. J is TRBJ2-5 and V is TRBV5-1, with TRBD2 matching over 11 bases. The junction had 11 bases not matched to a gene; V was cut back by 8 bases and J by 5 bases. In germline, CDR1 is SGHRS, CDR2 YFSETQ. This CDR3 has 15 residues.